The 3 T cell receptor beta chains below were found in one sample sequenced in a study of memory CD4+ T cells and cytomegalovirus serostatus. Repertoires were generated with immunoSEQ multiplex PCR, while TCRdb's copy carries only in-frame clones and drops some. The table records 25,000 to 30,000 clones, about 79% of them present only once. Single viable CD3+CD4+CD8-CD45RO+ cells were sorted as the memory CD4+ T cells. The sample consisted of memory CD4+ T cells from blood. Source of these receptors: an adult in good health and CMV-seronegative.

The J gene is TRBJ1-2, the V gene TRBV5-6; no firm D call. The CDR3 consists of 14 residues. V shed 0 bases and J shed 4 bases, with 10 bases lying between them. CDR1 and CDR2 (germline): SGHDT, YYEEEE. CDR3 nucleotides: TGTGCCAGCAGCTTGGCTCAGGAACTCTATGGCTACACCTTC. Its translation: CASSLAQELYGYTF.

This clone has just one count. This chain uses TRBV7-9 with TRBJ1-5, with 7 bases lining up with TRBD1. The CDR3 has 14 amino acids. V was pared by 4 bases and J by 7 bases, with 7 bases of the junction left unmatched. The germline CDR1 and CDR2 sequences are SEHNR and FQNEAQ (reference sequence). As DNA, the CDR3 is TGTGCCAGCAGCTCGCCGGGACAGAGGCAGCCCCAGCATTTT. Translation: CASSSPGQRQPQHF. Full variable domain (outside the CDR3, taken from reference TRBV7-9 and TRBJ1-5): DTGVSQNPRHKITKRGQNVTFRCDPISEHNRLYWYRQTLGQGPEFLTYFQNEAQLEKSRLLSDRFSAERPKGSFSTLEIQRTEQGDSAMYLCASSSPGQRQPQHFGDGTRLSIL.

A few counts support this clone. The V gene is TRBV28, the J gene TRBJ1-2; D gene unclear. The V gene's germline CDR1 is MDHEN and CDR2 SYDVKM. V was pared by 6 bases and J by 7 bases, with 12 bases between. There are 12 residues in the CDR3. CDR3 in DNA: TGTGCCAGCAGCCTAACAGCATTTGGCTACACCTTC. Encoded protein: CASSLTAFGYTF.